This T cell receptor beta chain was identified in a study of blood T cell repertoires in COVID-19. Study information: COVID-19 samples collected from the United States, Italy and Spain covered acute and convalescent phases.

Clones were read by immunoSEQ multiplex PCR, and TCRdb kept only the in-frame ones, dropping some. The table lists around 240,000 clones, 86% of them singletons. Participants were aged roughly 18 to 90 years from 20 to 30 US areas. Assignments of participants to cohorts depended upon their own reported clinical history. All recovered Cohort 3 donors got two negative PCRs, got clearance, or saw symptom resolution. This receptor was taken from a woman aged 45-60 years who had recovered from COVID-19. Sequencing was performed on PBMCs or T cells enriched from blood (not recorded which).

The CDR3 region has the DNA TGTGCCAGCTCGGGGGCCAGGGACTCCTACGAGCAGTACTTC. This encodes CASSGARDSYEQYF. J is TRBJ2-7 and V is TRBV18; tentative D call: TRBD1 (6 bases). The V gene lost 6 bases and the J gene lost 0 bases, with 12 bases spanning the gap. The CDR3 runs 14 residues. The germline V gene encodes CDR1 KGHSH and CDR2 LQKENI.